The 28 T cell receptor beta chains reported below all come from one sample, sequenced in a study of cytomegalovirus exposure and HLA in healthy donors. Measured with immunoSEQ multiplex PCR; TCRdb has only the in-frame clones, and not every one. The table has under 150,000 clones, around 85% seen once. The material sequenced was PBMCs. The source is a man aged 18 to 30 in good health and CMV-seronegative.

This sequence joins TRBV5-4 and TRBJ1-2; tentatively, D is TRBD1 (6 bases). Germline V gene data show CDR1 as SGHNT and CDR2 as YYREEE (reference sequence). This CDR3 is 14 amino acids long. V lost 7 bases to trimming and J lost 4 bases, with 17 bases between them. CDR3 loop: CASRGGGQLYGYTF. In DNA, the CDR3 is TGTGCCAGCCGAGGGGGGGGCCAACTCTATGGCTACACCTTC.

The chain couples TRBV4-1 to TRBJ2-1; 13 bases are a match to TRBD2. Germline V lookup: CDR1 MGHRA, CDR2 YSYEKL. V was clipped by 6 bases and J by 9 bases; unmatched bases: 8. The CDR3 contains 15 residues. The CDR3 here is CASSPTSGRRSEQFF. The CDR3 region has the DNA TGCGCCAGCAGTCCGACTAGCGGGAGGAGGAGTGAGCAGTTCTTC.

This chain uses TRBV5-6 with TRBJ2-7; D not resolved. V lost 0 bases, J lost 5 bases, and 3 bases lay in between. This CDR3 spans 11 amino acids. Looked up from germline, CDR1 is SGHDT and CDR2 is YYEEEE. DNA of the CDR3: TGTGCCAGCAGCTTGGTCAACGAGCAGTACTTC. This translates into CASSLVNEQYF.

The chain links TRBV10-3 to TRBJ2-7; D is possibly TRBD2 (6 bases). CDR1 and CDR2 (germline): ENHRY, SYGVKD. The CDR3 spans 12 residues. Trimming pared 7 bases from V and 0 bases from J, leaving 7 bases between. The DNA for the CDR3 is TGTGCCATCACGGGGGACTCCTACGAGCAGTACTTC. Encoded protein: CAITGDSYEQYF.

The CDR3 loop reads CASSPEGERVVIYGYTF. In DNA, the CDR3 is TGTGCCAGCAGCCCAGAGGGGGAGAGGGTGGTGATCTATGGCTACACCTTC. The chain carries TRBV7-2 and TRBJ1-2, with D possibly TRBD1 on 6 matching bases. The CDR3 totals 17 residues. With 5 bases removed from V and 4 bases from J, the gap between germline ends came to 23 bases. Germline V gene sequence: CDR1 SGHTA, CDR2 FQGNSA.

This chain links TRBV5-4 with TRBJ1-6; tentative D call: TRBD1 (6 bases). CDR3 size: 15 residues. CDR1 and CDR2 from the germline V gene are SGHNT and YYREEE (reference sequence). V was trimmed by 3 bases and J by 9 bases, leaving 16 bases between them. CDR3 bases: TGTGCCAGCAGCTCCGACTCTTTCAGGGGTTCACCCCTCCACTTT. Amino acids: CASSSDSFRGSPLHF. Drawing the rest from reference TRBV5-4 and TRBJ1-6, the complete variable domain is ETGVTQSPTHLIKTRGQQVTLRCSSQSGHNTVSWYQQALGQGPQFIFQYYREEENGRGNFPPRFSGLQFPNYSSELNVNALELDDSALYLCASSSDSFRGSPLHFGNGTRLTVT.

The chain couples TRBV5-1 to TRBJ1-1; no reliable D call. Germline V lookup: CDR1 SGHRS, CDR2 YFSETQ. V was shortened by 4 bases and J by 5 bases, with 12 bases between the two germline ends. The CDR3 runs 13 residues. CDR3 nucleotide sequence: TGCGCCAGCAGCCGCCAGGCGGGGACTGAAGCTTTCTTT. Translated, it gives CASSRQAGTEAFF.

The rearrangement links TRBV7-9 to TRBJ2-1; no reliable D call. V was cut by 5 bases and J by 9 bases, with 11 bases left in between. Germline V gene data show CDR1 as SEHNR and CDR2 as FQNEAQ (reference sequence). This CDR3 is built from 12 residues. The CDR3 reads CASSPLIGEQFF. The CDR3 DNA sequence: TGTGCCAGCAGCCCCCTAATTGGTGAGCAGTTCTTC.

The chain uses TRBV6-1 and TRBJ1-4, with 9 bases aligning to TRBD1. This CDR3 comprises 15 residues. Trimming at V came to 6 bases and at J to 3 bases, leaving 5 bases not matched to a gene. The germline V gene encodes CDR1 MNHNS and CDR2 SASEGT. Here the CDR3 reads CASRDWDRANEKLFF. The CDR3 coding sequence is TGTGCCAGCAGGGATTGGGACAGGGCTAATGAAAAACTGTTTTTT.

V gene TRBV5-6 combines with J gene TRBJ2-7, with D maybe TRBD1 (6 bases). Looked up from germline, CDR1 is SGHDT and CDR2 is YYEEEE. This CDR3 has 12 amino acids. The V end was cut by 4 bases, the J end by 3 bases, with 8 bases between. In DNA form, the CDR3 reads TGTGCCAGCAGCCAGGACAGCTACGAGCAGTACTTC. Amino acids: CASSQDSYEQYF.

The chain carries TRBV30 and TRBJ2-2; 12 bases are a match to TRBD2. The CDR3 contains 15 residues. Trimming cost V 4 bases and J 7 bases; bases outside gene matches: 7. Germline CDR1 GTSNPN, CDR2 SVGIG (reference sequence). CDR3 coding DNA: TGTGCCTGGATCCCTAGCGGGAGGGCCGGCGGGGAGCTGTTTTTT. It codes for CAWIPSGRAGGELFF. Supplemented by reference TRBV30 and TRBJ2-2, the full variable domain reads SQTIHQWPATLVQPVGSPLSLECTVEGTSNPNLYWYRQAAGRGLQLLFYSVGIGQISSEVPQNLSASRPQDRQFILSSKKLLLSDSGFYLCAWIPSGRAGGELFFGEGSRLTVL.

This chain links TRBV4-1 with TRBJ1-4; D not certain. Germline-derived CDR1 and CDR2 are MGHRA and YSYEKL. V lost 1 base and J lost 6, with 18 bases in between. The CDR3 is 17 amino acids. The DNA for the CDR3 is TGCGCCAGCAGCCAAGTCGGTCCTCGACTTTTATATGAAAAACTGTTTTTT. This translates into CASSQVGPRLLYEKLFF.

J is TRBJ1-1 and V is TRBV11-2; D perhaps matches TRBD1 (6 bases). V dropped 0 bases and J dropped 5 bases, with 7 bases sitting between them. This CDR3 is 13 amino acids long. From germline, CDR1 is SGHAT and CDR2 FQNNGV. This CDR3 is CASSLDRGTEAFF. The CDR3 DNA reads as TGTGCCAGCAGCTTAGACAGGGGAACTGAAGCTTTCTTT.

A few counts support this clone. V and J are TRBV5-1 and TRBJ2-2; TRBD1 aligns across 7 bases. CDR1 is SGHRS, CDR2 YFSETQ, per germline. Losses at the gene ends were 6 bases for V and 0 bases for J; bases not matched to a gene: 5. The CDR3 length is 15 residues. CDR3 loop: CASKTGTANTGELFF. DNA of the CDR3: TGCGCCAGCAAAACCGGGACAGCGAACACCGGGGAGCTGTTTTTT.

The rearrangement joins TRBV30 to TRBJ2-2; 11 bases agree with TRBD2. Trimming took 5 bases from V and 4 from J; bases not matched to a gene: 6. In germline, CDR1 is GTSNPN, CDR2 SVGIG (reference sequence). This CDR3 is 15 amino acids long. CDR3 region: CAWLAGGPGTGELFF. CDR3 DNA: TGTGCCTGGTTAGCGGGAGGGCCGGGCACCGGGGAGCTGTTTTTT. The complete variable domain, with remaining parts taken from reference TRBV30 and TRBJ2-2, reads SQTIHQWPATLVQPVGSPLSLECTVEGTSNPNLYWYRQAAGRGLQLLFYSVGIGQISSEVPQNLSASRPQDRQFILSSKKLLLSDSGFYLCAWLAGGPGTGELFFGEGSRLTVL.

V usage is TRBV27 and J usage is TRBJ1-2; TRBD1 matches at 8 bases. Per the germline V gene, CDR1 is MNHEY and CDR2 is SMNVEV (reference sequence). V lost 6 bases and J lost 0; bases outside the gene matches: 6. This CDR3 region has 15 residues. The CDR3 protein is CASRPGQGANYGYTF. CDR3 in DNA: TGTGCCAGCAGACCCGGACAGGGAGCTAACTATGGCTACACCTTC.

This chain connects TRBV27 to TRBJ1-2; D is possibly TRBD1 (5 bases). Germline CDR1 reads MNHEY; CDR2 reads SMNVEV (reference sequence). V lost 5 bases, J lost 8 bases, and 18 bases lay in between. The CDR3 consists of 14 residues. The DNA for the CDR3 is TGTGCCAGCAGTCCCGGGACTTCCTCGAGGGGCTACACCTTC. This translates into CASSPGTSSRGYTF.

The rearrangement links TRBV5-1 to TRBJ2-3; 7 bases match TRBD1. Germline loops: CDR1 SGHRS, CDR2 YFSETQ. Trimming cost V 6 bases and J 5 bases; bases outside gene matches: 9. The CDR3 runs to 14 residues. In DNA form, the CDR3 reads TGCGCCAGCACCCCCGGGACAGATCTAGATACGCAGTATTTT. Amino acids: CASTPGTDLDTQYF.

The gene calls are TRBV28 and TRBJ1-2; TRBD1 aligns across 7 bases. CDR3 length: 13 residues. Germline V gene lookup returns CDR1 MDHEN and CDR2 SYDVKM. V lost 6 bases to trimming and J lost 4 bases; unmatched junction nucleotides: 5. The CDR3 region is CASRDRASYGYTF. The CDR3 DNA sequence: TGTGCCAGCAGAGACAGGGCATCCTATGGCTACACCTTC.

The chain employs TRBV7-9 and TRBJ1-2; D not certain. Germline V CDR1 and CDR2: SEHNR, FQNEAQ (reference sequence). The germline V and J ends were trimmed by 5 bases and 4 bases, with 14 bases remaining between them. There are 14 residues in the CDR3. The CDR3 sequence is CASSPDAGSYGYTF. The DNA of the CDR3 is TGTGCCAGCAGCCCCGATGCCGGGTCCTATGGCTACACCTTC.

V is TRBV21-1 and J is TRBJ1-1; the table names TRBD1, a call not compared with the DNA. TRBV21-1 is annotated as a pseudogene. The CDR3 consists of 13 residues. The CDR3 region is CASPAGENTEAFF. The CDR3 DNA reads TGTGCCAGCCCCGCAGGGGAGAACACTGAAGCTTTCTTT.

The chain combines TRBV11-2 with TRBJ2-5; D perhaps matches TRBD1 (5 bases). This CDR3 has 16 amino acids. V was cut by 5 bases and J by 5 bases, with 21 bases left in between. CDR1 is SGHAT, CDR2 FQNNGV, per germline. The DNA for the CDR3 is TGTGCCAGCAGCCCGACAGTTTCCGGCGAGAGGGAGACCCAGTACTTC. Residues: CASSPTVSGERETQYF.

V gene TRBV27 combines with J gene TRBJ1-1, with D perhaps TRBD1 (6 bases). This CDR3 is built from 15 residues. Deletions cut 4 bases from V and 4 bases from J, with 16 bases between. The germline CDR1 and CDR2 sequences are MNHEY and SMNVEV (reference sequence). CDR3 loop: CASSSYREVGTEAFF. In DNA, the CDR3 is TGTGCCAGCAGTTCCTACAGGGAAGTTGGCACTGAAGCTTTCTTT.

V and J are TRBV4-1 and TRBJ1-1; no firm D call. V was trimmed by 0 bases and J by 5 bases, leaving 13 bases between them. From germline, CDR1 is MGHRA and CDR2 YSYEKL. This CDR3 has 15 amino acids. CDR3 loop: CASSQDLGEWTEAFF. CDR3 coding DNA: TGCGCCAGCAGCCAAGATCTCGGGGAATGGACTGAAGCTTTCTTT.

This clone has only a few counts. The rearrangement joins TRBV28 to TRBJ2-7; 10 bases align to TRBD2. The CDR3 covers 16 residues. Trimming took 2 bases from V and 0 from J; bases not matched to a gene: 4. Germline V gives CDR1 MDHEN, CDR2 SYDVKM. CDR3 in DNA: TGTGCCAGCAGTTTAAGCGGACTAGCGGACTCCTACGAGCAGTACTTC. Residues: CASSLSGLADSYEQYF.

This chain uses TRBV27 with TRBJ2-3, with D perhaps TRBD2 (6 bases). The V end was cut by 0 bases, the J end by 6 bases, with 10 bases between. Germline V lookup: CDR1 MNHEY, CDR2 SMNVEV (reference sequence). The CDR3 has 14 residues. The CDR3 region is CASSLSAGWDTQYF. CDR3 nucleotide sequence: TGTGCCAGCAGTTTATCCGCGGGGTGGGATACGCAGTATTTT.

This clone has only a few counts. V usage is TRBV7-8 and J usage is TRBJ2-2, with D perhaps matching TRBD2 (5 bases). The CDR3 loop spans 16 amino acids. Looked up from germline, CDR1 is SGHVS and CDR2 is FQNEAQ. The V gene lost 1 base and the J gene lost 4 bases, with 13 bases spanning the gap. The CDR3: CASSLVLGMGTGELFF. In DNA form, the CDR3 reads TGTGCCAGCAGCTTAGTCCTCGGGATGGGCACCGGGGAGCTGTTTTTT.

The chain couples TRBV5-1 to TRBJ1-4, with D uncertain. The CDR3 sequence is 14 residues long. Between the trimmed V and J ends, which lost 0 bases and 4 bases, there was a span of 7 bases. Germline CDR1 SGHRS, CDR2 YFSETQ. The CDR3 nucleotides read TGCGCCAGCAGCTTGGCTACTTTTAATGAAAAACTGTTTTTT. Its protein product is CASSLATFNEKLFF.